Shown below are 17 T cell receptor beta chains from a single sample sequenced in a study of T cell responses to AZD1222 COVID-19 vaccine. Method: immunoSEQ multiplex PCR; TCRdb's copy keeps in-frame clones and lacks some. In the table there are about 40,000 clones, approximately 88% of which are singletons. The sample consisted of peripheral blood, taken 28 days after the second AZD1222 dose. These receptors all stem from an adult who received the AZD1222 COVID-19 vaccine.

This chain uses TRBV19 with TRBJ1-2, with 10 nucleotides matching TRBD1. The germline V gene encodes CDR1 LNHDA and CDR2 SQIVND (reference sequence). J lost 7 bases, V lost 6 bases, and 5 bases had no gene match. This CDR3 contains 13 residues. The CDR3 nucleotides are TGTGCCAGTAGGAGACAGGGGGCACGTGGCTACACCTTC. It specifies CASRRQGARGYTF.

The V gene is TRBV18, the J gene TRBJ2-7; D might be TRBD1 (6 bases). The CDR3 covers 15 residues. The germline V and J ends were trimmed by 2 bases and 0 bases, with 11 bases remaining between them. Germline CDR1 KGHSH, CDR2 LQKENI. The chain's CDR3 is CASSPSGQSSYEQYF. In nucleotides, the CDR3 is TGTGCCAGCTCACCATCGGGACAAAGCTCCTACGAGCAGTACTTC.

The chain joins TRBV7-2 to TRBJ2-7; 7 bases fit TRBD2. In germline, CDR1 is SGHTA, CDR2 FQGNSA. The CDR3 covers 16 residues. The J segment lost 0 bases and the V segment lost 1 base, leaving 6 bases of the junction unmatched. The CDR3 reads CASSLVGGMSSYEQYF. The CDR3 DNA reads TGTGCCAGCAGCTTAGTGGGGGGGATGAGCTCCTACGAGCAGTACTTC.

This clone was detected only a few times. The genes are TRBV9 and TRBJ1-1; no clear D. The germline gives CDR1 SGDLS, CDR2 YYNGEE. Deletions cut 4 bases from V and 1 base from J, with 8 bases between. This CDR3 is 13 amino acids long. CDR3 nucleotides: TGTGCCAGCAGCCCCCGACAGAACACTGAAGCTTTCTTT. As protein: CASSPRQNTEAFF. The variable domain in full, with the rest retrieved from reference TRBV9 and TRBJ1-1, is DSGVTQTPKHLITATGQRVTLRCSPRSGDLSVYWYQQSLDQGLQFLIQYYNGEERAKGNILERFSAQQFPDLHSELNLSSLELGDSALYFCASSPRQNTEAFFGQGTRLTVV.

The chain combines TRBV4-1 with TRBJ1-2, with D hard to call. There are 15 residues in the CDR3. CDR1 is MGHRA and CDR2 is YSYEKL in the germline V gene. V was trimmed by 1 base and J by 0 bases, leaving 9 bases between them. The CDR3 is CASSQGPQANYGYTF. CDR3 coding DNA: TGCGCCAGCAGCCAAGGACCACAAGCTAACTATGGCTACACCTTC.

This clone was detected only once. This chain uses TRBV5-6 with TRBJ1-2; the D is unclear. Germline assignment: CDR1 SGHDT and CDR2 YYEEEE. V was pared by 4 bases and J by 7 bases, with 17 bases between. The CDR3 length is 14 residues. CDR3 bases: TGTGCCAGCAGCCTGGGAGGCCAATCTCGTGGCTACACCTTC. Residues: CASSLGGQSRGYTF.

The CDR3 here is CASSRPGLAGQETQYF. CDR3 sequence (DNA): TGTGCCAGCAGTCGCCCCGGACTAGCGGGGCAAGAGACCCAGTACTTC. The chain has TRBV27 and TRBJ2-5, with 12 bases aligning to TRBD2. CDR1 is MNHEY and CDR2 is SMNVEV in the germline V gene (reference sequence). This CDR3 is built from 16 residues. The V and J ends lost 5 bases and 2 bases, in that order; junction bases with no gene match: 6.

The chain links TRBV7-3 to TRBJ1-2; D remains unclear. Germline values: CDR1 SGHTA, CDR2 FQGTGA. V lost 2 bases and J lost 10, with 14 bases in between. The CDR3 has 13 amino acids. CDR3 sequence reads: CASSLGPARDYTF. The DNA of the CDR3 is TGTGCCAGCAGCTTAGGCCCGGCCCGCGACTACACCTTC.

The J gene is TRBJ2-3, the V gene TRBV7-2; possibly TRBD2 for D (6 bases). V gave up 3 bases and J gave up 0 bases, with 13 bases separating them. CDR1 and CDR2 (germline): SGHTA, FQGNSA. The CDR3 covers 16 residues. This CDR3 reads CASSFSAGHSTDTQYF. CDR3 DNA: TGTGCCAGCAGCTTTTCAGCGGGCCATAGCACAGATACGCAGTATTTT.

A remark on this clone: The sample contains more than one DNA sequence encoding this CDR3. V and J are TRBV27 and TRBJ1-5, with 7 nucleotides matching TRBD1. With 6 bases clipped from V and 2 bases from J, the junction kept 4 bases outside the gene matches. CDR3 length: 14 residues. CDR1 is MNHEY and CDR2 is SMNVEV in the germline V gene (reference sequence). CDR3 region: CASSWTGGNQPQHF. The CDR3 nucleotides are TGTGCCAGCAGCTGGACAGGTGGCAATCAGCCCCAGCATTTT.

This chain joins TRBV3-1 (or the pseudogene TRBV3-2) and TRBJ2-6, with D unresolved. CDR1 is LGHDT, CDR2 YNNKEL, per germline (reference sequence). V gave up 1 base and J gave up 2 bases, with 6 bases separating them. CDR3 size: 15 residues. The CDR3 DNA reads TGTGCCAGCAGCCAAGGAGGAACTGGGGCCAACGTCCTGACTTTC. Protein product: CASSQGGTGANVLTF.

The J gene is TRBJ2-3, the V gene TRBV11-1; D is ambiguous. The V end was cut by 5 bases, the J end by 0 bases, with 15 bases between. The CDR3 extends over 16 amino acids. Germline CDR1 SGHAT, CDR2 FQDESV (reference sequence). The CDR3 reads CASSHPDAASTDTQYF. The CDR3 DNA reads as TGTGCCAGCAGCCACCCAGACGCCGCTAGCACAGATACGCAGTATTTT.

This clone has a handful of counts. V and J are TRBV27 and TRBJ1-1; D perhaps matches TRBD1 (5 bases). In germline, CDR1 is MNHEY, CDR2 SMNVEV (reference sequence). With 5 bases removed from V and 4 bases from J, the gap between germline ends came to 14 bases. This CDR3 region has 14 residues. This chain's CDR3 is CASSLRARGTEAFF. In DNA form, the CDR3 reads TGTGCCAGCAGTCTCAGGGCCCGTGGCACTGAAGCTTTCTTT.

As to this clone: A junction boundary mismatches the germline segment, possibly from a read error. The chain recombines TRBV10-3 with TRBJ2-2, with D unresolved. The CDR3 extends over 14 amino acids. Germline V gene data show CDR1 as ENHRY and CDR2 as SYGVKD. CDR3 region: CAISKSTNTGELFF. The CDR3 DNA is TGTGCCATCAGTAAGTCTACGAACACCGGGGAGCTGTTTTTT.

This chain joins TRBV7-8 and TRBJ1-2, with D maybe TRBD1 (5 bases). Trimming shortened V by 4 bases and J by 3 bases, and 15 bases separated the two germline ends. From germline, CDR1 is SGHVS and CDR2 FQNEAQ. The CDR3 covers 15 residues. CDR3 residues: CASSSGQGEDYGYTF. CDR3 bases: TGTGCCAGCAGCTCCGGGCAGGGAGAGGACTATGGCTACACCTTC.

The V call is TRBV5-1, the J call TRBJ1-4; weak D call: TRBD1 (6 bases). Germline V gene sequence: CDR1 SGHRS, CDR2 YFSETQ. The CDR3 length is 15 residues. V lost 4 bases and J lost 8, with 18 bases in between. In DNA form, the CDR3 reads TGCGCCAGCAGCCCAAGGAACGGGGGGCGGGAAAAACTGTTTTTT. Encoded protein: CASSPRNGGREKLFF. Combining the CDR3 with reference TRBV5-1 and TRBJ1-4 gives the whole variable domain KAGVTQTPRYLIKTRGQQVTLSCSPISGHRSVSWYQQTPGQGLQFLFEYFSETQRNKGNFPGRFSGRQFSNSRSEMNVSTLELGDSALYLCASSPRNGGREKLFFGSGTQLSVL.

The rearrangement joins TRBV30 to TRBJ1-4, with D possibly TRBD1 on 5 matching bases. Germline CDR1 is GTSNPN and CDR2 is SVGIG (reference sequence). This CDR3 has 14 amino acids. Trimming took off 2 bases at V and 5 bases at J, with 12 bases between the two ends. CDR3 DNA sequence: TGTGCCTGGAGTCGGTCAGGGAAAAATGAAAAACTGTTTTTT. It yields the protein CAWSRSGKNEKLFF. The variable domain in full, with the rest retrieved from reference TRBV30 and TRBJ1-4, is SQTIHQWPATLVQPVGSPLSLECTVEGTSNPNLYWYRQAAGRGLQLLFYSVGIGQISSEVPQNLSASRPQDRQFILSSKKLLLSDSGFYLCAWSRSGKNEKLFFGSGTQLSVL.